The next 8 T cell receptor beta chains were all read from a single sample in a study of response to subunit inactivated influenza vaccine. One entry per CDR3 protein results from TCRdb running MiXCR on the RT-PCR reads. The data show over 650,000 distinct CDR3 sequences, roughly 18% seen once. The specimen was PBMCs from blood, collected more than 4 days after vaccination. These receptors were obtained from a man aged 45 to 65 who received an inactivated influenza vaccine.

The V call is TRBV10-1, the J call TRBJ1-6; a possible D gene is TRBD1 (6 bases). Germline V gene sequence: CDR1 WNHNN, CDR2 SYGVQD (reference sequence). The ends were cut back, 0 bases at V and 10 bases at J, with 10 bases in the middle. The CDR3 consists of 14 residues. CDR3 nucleotide sequence: TGCGCCAGCAGTGAGTCAAGCAGGGGCTCACCCCTCCACTTT. This translates into CASSESSRGSPLHF.

This chain uses TRBV6-5 with TRBJ2-3; 13 positions match TRBD2. This CDR3 spans 14 amino acids. V trimming: 5 bases; J trimming: 4 bases; junction bases outside the gene matches: 0. Germline CDR1 MNHEY, CDR2 SVGAGI. CDR3 DNA: TGTGCCAGCAGTACTAGCGGGAGGGCAGATACGCAGTATTTT. Protein: CASSTSGRADTQYF.

The chain is built from TRBV4-3 and TRBJ1-4; D is unresolved. Germline CDR1 LGHNA, CDR2 YSLEER. V lost 6 bases, J lost 4 bases, and 18 bases lay in between. The CDR3 is made up of 16 amino acids. The CDR3 sequence: CASSPTLHRGNEKLFF. CDR3 sequence (DNA): TGCGCCAGCAGTCCAACGCTTCATCGGGGTAATGAAAAACTGTTTTTT.

This clonotype was picked up a small number of times. V is TRBV5-1 and J is TRBJ2-7, with D hard to call. The germline CDR1 and CDR2 sequences are SGHRS and YFSETQ. V shed 0 bases and J shed 4 bases, with 8 bases lying between them. The CDR3 length is 13 residues. The CDR3 DNA reads as TGCGCCAGCAGCTTGGCCCCCGATTACGAGCAGTACTTC. Residues: CASSLAPDYEQYF.

The V gene is TRBV25-1, the J gene TRBJ2-7, with TRBD2 matching over 7 bases. CDR3 length: 14 amino acids. Germline loops: CDR1 MGHDK, CDR2 SYGVNS. Trimming cost V 6 bases and J 0 bases; bases outside gene matches: 5. Here the CDR3 DNA reads TGTGCCAGCAGCGCTACTAGCGACTCCTACGAGCAGTACTTC. Amino acid sequence: CASSATSDSYEQYF.

This clonotype was observed many times. The rearrangement links TRBV10-3 to TRBJ2-5; no definite D call. From germline, CDR1 is ENHRY and CDR2 SYGVKD. Trimming stripped 4 bases from V and 1 base from J, with 7 bases between. This CDR3 is built from 13 residues. The CDR3 reads CAISGNFQETQYF. The CDR3 nucleotides read TGTGCCATCAGTGGTAACTTCCAAGAGACCCAGTACTTC.

This clonotype was counted between two and nine times. CDR3 sequence: CASSPPGLATDTQYF. The CDR3 nucleotides are TGTGCCAGCAGTCCTCCGGGACTCGCGACGGATACGCAGTATTTT. The chain is built from TRBV12-3 or TRBV12-4 and TRBJ2-3, with D tentatively TRBD2 (6 bases). V lost 5 bases and J lost 6, with 18 bases in between. This CDR3 has 15 residues.

The J gene is TRBJ2-6, the V gene TRBV4-1; 8 nucleotides agree with TRBD1. Germline V gives CDR1 MGHRA, CDR2 YSYEKL. This CDR3 is built from 18 residues. The V gene end was trimmed by 1 base and the J gene end by 0 bases; junction bases not matched to a gene: 5. The CDR3, as DNA: TGCGCCAGCAGCCAAGCGGGCGACAGGGGCTCTGGGGCCAACGTCCTGACTTTC. Protein sequence: CASSQAGDRGSGANVLTF.